One sample yielded the 14 T cell receptor beta chains listed below, sequenced in a study of graft-versus-host responses after intestinal transplantation. Only in-frame clones appear in the TCRdb table, and some are missing; sequencing was by immunoSEQ multiplex PCR. The data hold some 130,000 clones, with 85% to 95% observed a single time. The antigens for these receptors are not known. Sequenced material: unstimulated CD4+ T cells sorted from spleen or lymph node cells, taken before intestinal transplant. Receptors originate from a human donor who received an intestinal transplant.

The rearrangement links TRBV28 to TRBJ1-4; 10 bases match TRBD1. With V trimmed by 7 bases and J by 2 bases, 13 bases remained unmatched. The CDR3 is made up of 18 amino acids. CDR1 and CDR2 (germline): MDHEN, SYDVKM. The CDR3 coding sequence is TGTGCCAGCAAAAAGCCCCCGGGACAGGGGTGGACTAATGAAAAACTGTTTTTT. It is translated as CASKKPPGQGWTNEKLFF.

This clone was observed once. This chain links TRBV6-1 with TRBJ2-1; a possible D gene is TRBD1 (5 bases). V lost 6 bases to trimming and J lost 4 bases, with 10 bases between them. The CDR3 covers 13 residues. Germline loops: CDR1 MNHNS, CDR2 SASEGT. CDR3 nucleotide sequence: TGTGCCAGCAGGGCAGGGAATTACAATGAGCAGTTCTTC. Translation gives CASRAGNYNEQFF.

The chain has TRBV13 and TRBJ2-2, with TRBD2 matching over 9 bases. Germline CDR1 and CDR2: PRHDT and FYEKMQ (reference sequence). With 10 bases clipped from V and 5 bases from J, the junction kept 11 bases outside the gene matches. CDR3 size: 15 residues. CDR3 nucleotides: TGTGCCACACTTAGCGGGAGAGGGGATACCGGGGAGCTGTTTTTT. It encodes CATLSGRGDTGELFF.

The gene calls are TRBV30 and TRBJ2-1, with D possibly matching TRBD2 (6 bases). CDR1 is GTSNPN and CDR2 is SVGIG in the germline V gene (reference sequence). The V end lost 0 bases, the J end lost 5 bases, and 23 bases lay between the germline ends. The CDR3 covers 18 residues. This chain's CDR3 is CAWSVLRLALRGDNEQFF. CDR3 DNA sequence: TGTGCCTGGAGTGTACTACGTCTAGCGCTTAGAGGCGACAATGAGCAGTTCTTC. Drawing the rest from reference TRBV30 and TRBJ2-1, the complete variable domain is SQTIHQWPATLVQPVGSPLSLECTVEGTSNPNLYWYRQAAGRGLQLLFYSVGIGQISSEVPQNLSASRPQDRQFILSSKKLLLSDSGFYLCAWSVLRLALRGDNEQFFGPGTRLTVL.

DNA of the CDR3: TGTGCCAGCAGTTACGGGACTTCCAAGGCGGAGACCCAGTACTTC. Translation: CASSYGTSKAETQYF. The rearrangement links TRBV6-5 to TRBJ2-5, with D possibly TRBD2 on 6 matching bases. The V gene lost 2 bases and the J gene lost 5 bases, with 15 bases spanning the gap. The germline V gene has CDR1 MNHEY and CDR2 SVGAGI. The CDR3 spans 15 residues.

This chain joins TRBV7-3 and TRBJ1-2; the match to TRBD1 covers 8 bases. The junction had 7 bases not matched to a gene; V was cut back by 5 bases and J by 2 bases. The CDR3 totals 15 residues. Looked up from germline, CDR1 is SGHTA and CDR2 is FQGTGA. The CDR3 bases are TGTGCCAGCAGCGGCGGACAGGGCAGGAACTATGGCTACACCTTC. Translated: CASSGGQGRNYGYTF.

This sequence joins TRBV10-1 and TRBJ2-7; D is possibly TRBD1 or TRBD2 (5 bases each). The CDR3 covers 13 residues. CDR1 is WNHNN and CDR2 is SYGVQD in the germline V gene (reference sequence). V was shortened by 5 bases and J by 0 bases, with 8 bases between the two germline ends. CDR3: CASSRDPSYEQYF. The CDR3 nucleotides are TGCGCCAGCAGTCGGGACCCCTCCTACGAGCAGTACTTC.

The V gene is TRBV5-8, the J gene TRBJ1-3; 8 nucleotides match TRBD1. Per the germline V gene, CDR1 is SGHTS and CDR2 is YDEGEE. V was clipped by 4 bases and J by 8 bases; unmatched bases: 17. The CDR3 runs 17 residues. Here the CDR3 DNA reads TGTGCCAGCAGCGCGGGGACAGGCTCTTATTTCGGGCACACCATATATTTT. Its protein is CASSAGTGSYFGHTIYF. Based on the CDR3 plus reference TRBV5-8 and TRBJ1-3, the full variable domain is EAGVTQSPTHLIKTRGQQATLRCSPISGHTSVYWYQQALGLGLQFLLWYDEGEERNRGNFPPRFSGRQFPNYSSELNVNALELEDSALYLCASSAGTGSYFGHTIYFGEGSWLTVV.

This clone was counted between two and nine times. The chain recombines TRBV30 with TRBJ2-3; 7 nucleotides line up with TRBD1. The CDR3 is 15 residues long. Germline lookup yields CDR1 GTSNPN and CDR2 SVGIG (reference sequence). With 2 bases clipped from V and 1 base from J, the junction kept 6 bases outside the gene matches. In nucleotides, the CDR3 is TGTGCCTGGAGTCTACCGGACAGGCGCACAGATACGCAGTATTTT. Translated, it gives CAWSLPDRRTDTQYF.

V usage is TRBV5-5 and J usage is TRBJ1-3; unclear D gene. The germline V gene encodes CDR1 SGHKS and CDR2 YYEKEE (reference sequence). CDR3 length equals 15 residues. The V end lost 1 base, the J end lost 0 bases, and 8 bases lay between the germline ends. CDR3 sequence (DNA): TGTGCCAGCAGCTTGAGGTGGGACTCTGGAAACACCATATATTTT. Amino acids: CASSLRWDSGNTIYF.

The V gene is TRBV2, the J gene TRBJ1-2, with 8 positions matching TRBD1. V shed 7 bases and J 8 bases; nucleotides not matched to a gene: 12. Germline CDR1 SNHLY, CDR2 FYNNEI. This CDR3 is 14 amino acids long. CDR3 residues: CASNEAGGGGGYTF. The CDR3 DNA is TGTGCCAGCAACGAAGCAGGGGGCGGGGGGGGCTACACCTTC.

The chain has TRBV7-6 and TRBJ2-7, with 7 bases lining up with TRBD2. Trimming removed 1 base from V and 2 bases from J; junction bases left unmatched: 5. Germline V gene sequence: CDR1 SGHVS, CDR2 FNYEAQ. CDR3 length equals 15 residues. The CDR3 sequence is CASSLGLSGPYEQYF. Written as DNA, the CDR3 is TGTGCCAGCAGCTTAGGTCTTAGCGGGCCCTACGAGCAGTACTTC. Drawing the rest from reference TRBV7-6 and TRBJ2-7, the complete variable domain is GAGVSQSPRYKVTKRGQDVALRCDPISGHVSLYWYRQALGQGPEFLTYFNYEAQQDKSGLPNDRFSAERPEGSISTLTIQRTEQRDSAMYRCASSLGLSGPYEQYFGPGTRLTVT.

The V gene is TRBV7-3, the J gene TRBJ2-1; the D is unclear. V was pared by 3 bases and J by 0 bases, with 9 bases between. Germline CDR1 reads SGHTA; CDR2 reads FQGTGA. This CDR3 contains 15 residues. In DNA, the CDR3 is TGTGCCAGCAGCTTCCATACAAGCTCCTACAATGAGCAGTTCTTC. Translating gives CASSFHTSSYNEQFF.

V usage is TRBV6-1 and J usage is TRBJ1-2, with TRBD1 matching over 7 bases. This CDR3 comprises 14 residues. Germline V lookup: CDR1 MNHNS, CDR2 SASEGT. V lost 3 bases to trimming and J lost 5 bases; unmatched junction nucleotides: 6. CDR3 DNA sequence: TGTGCCAGCAGTGACATACAGGGGTGGTATGGCTACACCTTC. Encoded protein: CASSDIQGWYGYTF.